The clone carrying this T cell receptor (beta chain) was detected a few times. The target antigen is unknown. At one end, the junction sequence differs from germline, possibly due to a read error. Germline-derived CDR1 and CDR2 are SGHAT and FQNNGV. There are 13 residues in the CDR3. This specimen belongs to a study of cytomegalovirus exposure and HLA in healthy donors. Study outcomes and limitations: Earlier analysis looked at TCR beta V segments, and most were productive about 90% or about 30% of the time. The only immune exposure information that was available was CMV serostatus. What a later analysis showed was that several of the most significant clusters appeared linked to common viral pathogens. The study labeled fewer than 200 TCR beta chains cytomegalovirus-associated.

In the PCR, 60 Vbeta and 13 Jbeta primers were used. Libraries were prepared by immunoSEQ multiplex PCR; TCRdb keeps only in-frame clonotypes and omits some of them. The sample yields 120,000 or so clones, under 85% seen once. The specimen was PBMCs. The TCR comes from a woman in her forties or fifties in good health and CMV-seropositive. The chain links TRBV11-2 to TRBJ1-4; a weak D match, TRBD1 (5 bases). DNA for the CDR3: TGTGCCAGTGCCCCAGGGTCTAACGAAAAACTGTTTTTT. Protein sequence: CASAPGSNEKLFF.